This T cell receptor (beta chain) comes out of a study of cytomegalovirus exposure and HLA in healthy donors. Whole-study findings and limits: A few V segments could not be told apart, such as TRBV6-2 and TRBV6-3, and were left out. A later analysis reported that several of the most significant clusters appeared to be linked to common viral pathogens, among them Epstein-Barr virus. The authors later found most CMV-associated TCR beta chains appeared HLA-restricted.

CDR1 and CDR2 (germline): SEHNR, FQNEAQ (reference sequence). The CDR3 runs 16 residues. The J segment lost 0 bases and the V segment lost 5 bases, leaving 9 bases of the junction unmatched. PCR was performed using 60 Vbeta and 13 Jbeta primers. Generated by immunoSEQ multiplex PCR, the TCRdb table keeps only in-frame clones and is missing some. The sample lists 180,000 or so clones; roughly 73% were seen once. With respect to this clone: Its antigen is currently unknown.

This rearrangement joins TRBV7-9 to TRBJ1-1, with 7 bases matching TRBD1. Material for sequencing was PBMCs. The origin of this receptor is a female donor in good health and CMV-seronegative. This chain's CDR3 is CASSITGANMNTEAFF. The CDR3 nucleotides read TGTGCCAGCAGCATTACAGGGGCGAACATGAACACTGAAGCTTTCTTT.